This is a list of T cell receptor beta chains from one sample in a study of blood T cell repertoires in COVID-19. Generated by immunoSEQ multiplex PCR, the TCRdb table keeps only in-frame clones and is missing some. The data hold about 83,000 clones, with 70% to 90% observed a single time. The sequenced sample was peripheral blood. These TCRs come from a woman aged 80 or over in a cohort sampled during active or convalescent COVID-19. Both conserved end residues are part of each CDR3. The order of the fields is D gene, clone size, J gene, V gene, CDR3 protein, CDR3 DNA. The D gene is left open where the match is weak. Some rows have no size entry. The others give once, few or many, or a class for an expanded clone.

.	once	TRBJ2-3	TRBV2	CASSEGQGTDTQYF	TGTGCCAGCAGTGAAGGGCAGGGCACAGATACGCAGTATTTT
TRBD2	.	TRBJ2-7	TRBV6-1	CASSLASGSYEQYF	TGTGCCAGCAGTCTGGCTAGCGGCTCCTACGAGCAGTACTTC
.	.	TRBJ1-5	TRBV11-2	CASSQGQLQPQHF	TGTGCCAGCAGCCAAGGACAGCTCCAGCCCCAGCATTTT
TRBD1	.	TRBJ1-6	TRBV19	CASSTLRTGGHSPLHF	TGTGCCAGTAGTACACTTCGGACAGGGGGCCACTCACCCCTCCACTTT
.	once	TRBJ2-1	TRBV29-1	CSVEGKLGTYNEQFF	TGCAGCGTTGAAGGGAAGTTGGGCACATACAATGAGCAGTTCTTC
TRBD1	few	TRBJ1-5	TRBV5-8	CASSLGGTGGQPQHF	TGTGCCAGCAGCTTGGGGGGCACAGGGGGCCAGCCCCAGCATTTT
TRBD2	.	TRBJ2-3	TRBV30	CASAGGSVTDTQYF	TGTGCCTCAGCTGGCGGGAGCGTCACAGATACGCAGTATTTT
TRBD1	.	TRBJ2-5	TRBV10-2	CATYNRGISETQYF	TGCGCCACCTATAACAGGGGGATCTCTGAGACCCAGTACTTC
TRBD1	.	TRBJ1-1	TRBV7-2	CAQVPGQPRERGTEAFF	TGTGCCCAAGTCCCGGGACAGCCAAGGGAACGGGGCACTGAAGCTTTCTTT
TRBD2	.	TRBJ2-2	TRBV6-5	CAARASGNTGELFF	TGTGCCGCTCGGGCTAGCGGAAACACCGGGGAGCTGTTTTTT
.	.	TRBJ1-2	TRBV27	CASSLGGGANYGYTF	TGTGCCAGCAGTTTAGGAGGTGGCGCTAACTATGGCTACACCTTC
.	.	TRBJ1-2	TRBV3-1/TRBV3-2	CASSMTRTASGGGYTF	TGTGCCAGCAGCATGACTCGGACAGCTTCGGGAGGTGGCTACACCTTC
.	.	TRBJ2-1	TRBV7-3	CASSLRPYYNEQFF	TGTGCCAGCAGCTTAAGGCCATACTACAATGAGCAGTTCTTC
.	.	TRBJ2-1	TRBV28	CASSFPGSPHNEQFF	TGTGCCAGCAGTTTCCCGGGGAGCCCCCACAATGAGCAGTTCTTC
TRBD1	.	TRBJ2-7	TRBV6-5	CASSRQGSYEQYF	TGTGCCAGCAGTCGACAGGGTTCCTACGAGCAGTACTTC
.	.	TRBJ1-5	TRBV5-1	CASSLGAHQPQHF	TGCGCCAGCAGCTTGGGGGCTCATCAGCCCCAGCATTTT
TRBD1	.	TRBJ2-5	TRBV5-1	CASSLGTGQETQYF	TGCGCCAGCAGCCTCGGGACAGGGCAAGAGACCCAGTACTTC
TRBD1	.	TRBJ2-7	TRBV10-3	CAIRNGQDTYEQYF	TGTGCCATCAGAAATGGACAGGATACCTACGAGCAGTACTTC
TRBD1	.	TRBJ2-5	TRBV27	CASSRTGAETQYF	TGTGCCAGCAGTAGGACAGGGGCAGAGACCCAGTACTTC
.	.	TRBJ1-4	TRBV5-1	CASSPSDGNEKLFF	TGCGCCAGCAGCCCCTCAGACGGGAATGAAAAACTGTTTTTT
TRBD1	.	TRBJ1-2	TRBV3-1/TRBV3-2	CASSHNGQAANYGYTF	TGTGCCAGCAGCCACAATGGACAGGCAGCTAACTATGGCTACACCTTC
.	.	TRBJ1-5	TRBV30	CAFRGQGFQPQHF	TGTGCCTTCAGGGGCCAGGGTTTTCAGCCCCAGCATTTT
.	.	TRBJ2-2	TRBV9	CASSAAGYGELFF	TGTGCCAGCAGCGCCGCCGGGTACGGGGAGCTGTTTTTT
.	.	TRBJ2-3	TRBV6-2/TRBV6-3	CASSYSRYGTDTQYF	TGTGCCAGCAGTTACTCGCGGTACGGCACAGATACGCAGTATTTT
.	.	TRBJ1-1	TRBV5-1	CASSLDPRTEAFF	TGCGCCAGCAGCCTAGACCCCCGGACTGAAGCTTTCTTT
TRBD1	.	TRBJ2-7	TRBV29-1	CSGQGSHEQYF	TGCAGCGGACAGGGGTCCCACGAGCAGTACTTC
.	.	TRBJ1-4	TRBV19	CATQDSSTNEKLFF	TGTGCCACCCAGGACAGTTCAACTAATGAAAAACTGTTTTTT
TRBD1	.	TRBJ1-1	TRBV7-9	CASRLPGQGATEAFF	TGTGCCAGCAGGCTCCCGGGACAGGGGGCCACTGAAGCTTTCTTT
.	.	TRBJ2-5	TRBV6-5	CASSPPTGIQETQYF	TGTGCCAGCAGTCCGCCGACCGGGATACAAGAGACCCAGTACTTC
.	.	TRBJ1-1	TRBV3-1/TRBV3-2	CASSHGSGTEAFF	TGTGCCAGCAGCCACGGATCGGGGACTGAAGCTTTCTTT
TRBD2	.	TRBJ2-1	TRBV6-6	CASRPGTSGSLHEQFF	TGTGCCAGCAGACCCGGGACTAGCGGGAGTTTGCATGAGCAGTTCTTC
TRBD2	.	TRBJ2-5	TRBV19	CASSTRTTSDQETQYF	TGTGCCAGTAGTACCCGTACGACTAGCGACCAAGAGACCCAGTACTTC
.	.	TRBJ2-5	TRBV5-1	CASSLRRGPQETQYF	TGCGCCAGCAGCTTGCGCAGGGGACCACAAGAGACCCAGTACTTC
.	.	TRBJ2-5	TRBV13	CASSPRGSGGGETQYF	TGTGCCAGCAGCCCCCGGGGTAGCGGAGGAGGGGAGACCCAGTACTTC
.	.	TRBJ1-1	TRBV18	CASSPAQGLLNTEAFF	TGTGCCAGCTCACCAGCGCAGGGGCTTTTGAACACTGAAGCTTTCTTT
.	once	TRBJ1-1	TRBV4-2	CASSQDPRGTEAFF	TGTGCCAGCAGCCAAGACCCCCGGGGAACTGAAGCTTTCTTT
.	.	TRBJ2-5	TRBV5-1	CASSFGEEETQYF	TGCGCCAGCAGCTTCGGGGAGGAAGAGACCCAGTACTTC
.	.	TRBJ2-3	TRBV2	CASTREMGADTQYF	TGTGCCAGCACCCGGGAGATGGGCGCAGATACGCAGTATTTT